This T cell receptor (beta chain) originates from a study of CD8+ T cells in alopecia areata. Study context: The study gave treated patients oral tofacitinib at 5 to 10 mg twice daily. Study-wide points: It was less clear whether patients shared TCRs than it was in mice, possibly because of HLA.

For this clone: Its specificity is unknown. Other DNA sequences in the sample encode the same CDR3.

V dropped 4 bases and J dropped 1 base, with 10 bases sitting between them. CDR1 SQVTM and CDR2 ANQGSEA come from the germline V gene. The CDR3 loop spans 13 amino acids. The authors extracted RNA and reverse transcribed it into cDNA as the sequencing template. The protocol was immunoSEQ multiplex PCR, while the TCRdb copy is restricted to in-frame clones and leaves out a portion. The sample lists about 190,000 clones; 55% to 70% were seen once. The sample's treatment: oral pan-JAK inhibitor, 5-10 mg twice daily. Punch biopsies of lesional scalp, plus peripheral blood, were taken from alopecia areata patients.

V is TRBV29-1 and J is TRBJ1-1, with D hard to call. This TCR came from a human donor with alopecia areata. This sample comprised CD4+ T cells sorted from blood, obtained at week 4, from a patient treated with tofacitinib. The CDR3 loop is CSVVLQTNTEAFF. Here the CDR3 DNA reads TGCAGCGTTGTCCTGCAGACGAACACTGAAGCTTTCTTT.